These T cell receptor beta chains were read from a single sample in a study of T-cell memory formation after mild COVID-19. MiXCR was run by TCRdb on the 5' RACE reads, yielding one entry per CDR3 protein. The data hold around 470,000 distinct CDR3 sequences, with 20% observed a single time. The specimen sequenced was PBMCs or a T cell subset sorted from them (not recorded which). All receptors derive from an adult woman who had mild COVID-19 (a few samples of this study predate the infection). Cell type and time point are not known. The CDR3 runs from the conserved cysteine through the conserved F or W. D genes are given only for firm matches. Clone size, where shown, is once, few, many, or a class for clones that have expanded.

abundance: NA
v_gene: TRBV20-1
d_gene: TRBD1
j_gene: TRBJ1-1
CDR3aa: CSAPRQGATEAFF
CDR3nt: TGCAGTGCTCCTCGACAGGGTGCGACTGAAGCTTTCTTT

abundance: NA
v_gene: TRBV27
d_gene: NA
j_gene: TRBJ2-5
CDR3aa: CASSLSAGAGKTQYF
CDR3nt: TGTGCCAGCAGTTTATCTGCAGGGGCTGGTAAGACCCAGTACTTC

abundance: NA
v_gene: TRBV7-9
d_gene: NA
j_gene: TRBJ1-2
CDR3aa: CASSFRSGSFYGYTF
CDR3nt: TGTGCCAGCAGCTTCCGCAGCGGCTCGTTCTATGGCTACACCTTC

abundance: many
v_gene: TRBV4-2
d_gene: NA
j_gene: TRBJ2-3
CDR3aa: CASSQDGTRTFTDTQYF
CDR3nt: TGTGCCAGCAGCCAAGATGGGACGAGAACTTTCACAGATACGCAGTATTTT

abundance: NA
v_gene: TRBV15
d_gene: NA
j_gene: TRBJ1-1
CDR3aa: CATSSSVRNTEAFF
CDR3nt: TGTGCCACCAGCAGCTCGGTGAGGAACACTGAAGCTTTCTTT

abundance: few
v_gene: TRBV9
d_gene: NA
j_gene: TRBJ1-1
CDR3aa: CASSFTGDGNTEAFF
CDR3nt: TGTGCCAGCAGCTTTACTGGGGACGGGAACACTGAAGCTTTCTTT

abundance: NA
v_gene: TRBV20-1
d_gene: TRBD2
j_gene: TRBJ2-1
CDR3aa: CSASGREGGNEQFF
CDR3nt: TGCAGTGCTAGCGGGAGGGAAGGGGGAAATGAGCAGTTCTTC

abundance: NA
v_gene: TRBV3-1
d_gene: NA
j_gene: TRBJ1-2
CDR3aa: CASSQGLGDGYTF
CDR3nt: TGTGCCAGCAGCCAAGGGTTGGGGGATGGCTACACCTTC

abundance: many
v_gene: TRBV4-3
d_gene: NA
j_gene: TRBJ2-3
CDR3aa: CASSPYRGTDTQYF
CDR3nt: TGCGCCAGCAGCCCATACCGGGGAACAGATACGCAGTATTTT

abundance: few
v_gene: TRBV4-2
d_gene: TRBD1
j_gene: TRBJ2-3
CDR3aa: CASSQGGQLTDTQYF
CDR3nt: TGTGCCAGCAGCCAAGGGGGACAGCTCACAGATACGCAGTATTTT

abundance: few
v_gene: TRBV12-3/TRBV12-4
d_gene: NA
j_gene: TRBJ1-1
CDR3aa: CASGLGHNTEAFF
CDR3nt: TGTGCCAGCGGTCTAGGTCACAACACTGAAGCTTTCTTT

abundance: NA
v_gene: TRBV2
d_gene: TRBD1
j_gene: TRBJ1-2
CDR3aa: CASTRQGNTYGYTF
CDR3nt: TGTGCCAGCACCCGACAGGGGAATACCTATGGCTACACCTTC

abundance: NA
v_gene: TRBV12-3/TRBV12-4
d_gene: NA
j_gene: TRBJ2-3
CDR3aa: CASSLAPTPFTQYF
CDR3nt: TGTGCCAGCAGTTTAGCCCCTACTCCGTTTACGCAGTATTTT

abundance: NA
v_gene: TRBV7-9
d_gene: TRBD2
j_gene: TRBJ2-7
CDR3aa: CASSPRGRSAYEQYF
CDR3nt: TGTGCCAGCAGCCCGCGGGGGAGATCCGCCTACGAGCAGTACTTC

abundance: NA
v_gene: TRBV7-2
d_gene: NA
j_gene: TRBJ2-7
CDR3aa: CASSLDSGLLGEQYF
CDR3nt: TGTGCCAGCAGCTTAGACTCGGGACTTCTGGGCGAGCAGTACTTC

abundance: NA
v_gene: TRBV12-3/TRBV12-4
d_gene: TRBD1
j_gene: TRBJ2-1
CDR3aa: CASSLRTGGGNEQFF
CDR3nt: TGTGCCAGCAGTTTAAGGACAGGGGGCGGGAATGAGCAGTTCTTC

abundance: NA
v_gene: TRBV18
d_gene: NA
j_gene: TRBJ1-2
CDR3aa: CASSPDRRYGYTF
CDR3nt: TGTGCCAGCTCACCAGACAGGCGCTATGGCTACACCTTC

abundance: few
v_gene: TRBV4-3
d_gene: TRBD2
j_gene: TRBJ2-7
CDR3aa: CASSQGLAGGLSYEQYF
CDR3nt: TGCGCCAGCAGCCAAGGACTAGCGGGAGGCCTCTCCTACGAGCAGTACTTC

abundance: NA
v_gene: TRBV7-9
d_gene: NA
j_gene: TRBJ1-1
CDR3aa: CASSYWGRDSEAFF
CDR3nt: TGTGCCAGCAGCTACTGGGGGAGGGATTCTGAAGCTTTCTTT

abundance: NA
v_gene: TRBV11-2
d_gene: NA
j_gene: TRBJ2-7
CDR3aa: CASSFVTDHRYYEQYF
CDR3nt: TGTGCCAGCAGCTTCGTGACGGACCACCGCTACTACGAGCAGTACTTC

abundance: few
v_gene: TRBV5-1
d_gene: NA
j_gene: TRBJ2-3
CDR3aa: CASSLEGAGGTDTQYF
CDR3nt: TGCGCCAGCAGCTTGGAGGGTGCAGGCGGAACAGATACGCAGTATTTT

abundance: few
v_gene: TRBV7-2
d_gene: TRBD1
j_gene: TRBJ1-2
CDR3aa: CAISGTGANYGYTF
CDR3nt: TGTGCCATATCGGGGACAGGAGCTAACTATGGCTACACCTTC

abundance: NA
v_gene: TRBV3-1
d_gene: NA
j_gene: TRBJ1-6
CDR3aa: CASSPREVATLHF
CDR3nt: TGTGCCAGCAGCCCTAGGGAAGTTGCAACCCTCCACTTT

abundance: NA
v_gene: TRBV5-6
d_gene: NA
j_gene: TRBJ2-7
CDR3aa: CASSLTREQYF
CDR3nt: TGTGCCAGCAGCTTAACCCGGGAGCAGTACTTC

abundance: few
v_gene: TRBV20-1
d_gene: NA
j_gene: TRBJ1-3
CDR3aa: CSATDGGSNTIYF
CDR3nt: TGCAGTGCTACAGACGGAGGTTCAAACACCATATATTTT

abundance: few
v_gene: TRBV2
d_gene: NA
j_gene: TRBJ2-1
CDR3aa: CASSESYSSYNEQFF
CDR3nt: TGTGCCAGCAGTGAATCGTATAGCTCCTACAATGAGCAGTTCTTC